The subject of this entry is one TCR beta chain. One junction end does not reproduce the germline sequence, and a read error may be involved. Sequencing used immunoSEQ multiplex PCR; TCRdb keeps in-frame clones, though not all of them. This table has about 18,000 clones, 81% appearing once. The CDR3 is made up of 17 amino acids. CDR1 and CDR2 (germline): SSHAT, FNYEAQ (reference sequence). These data are taken from a study of cytotoxic CD8 clonotypes in ibrutinib-treated CLL. About the research overall: Patients: eleven to twelve relapsed/refractory, more than 14 treatment-naive, roughly 18 IGHV unmutated. Response was recorded as partial in roughly 24 patients and complete in 2; at median roughly 62 months, approximately 15 remained remitted and some 12 had progressed.

The J gene is TRBJ2-6, the V gene TRBV7-7; 10 nucleotides match TRBD2. Sequencing used PBMCs, obtained before ibrutinib treatment. This TCR came from a human donor with chronic lymphocytic leukemia. The CDR3 spells CASSLLAGTSGANVLTF. As DNA, the CDR3 is TGTGCTAGCAGCTTACTAGCGGGGACCTCTGGGGCCAACGTCCTGACTTTC.